This is a list of T cell receptor beta chains from one sample in a study of cytomegalovirus exposure and HLA in healthy donors. The table came from immunoSEQ multiplex PCR; TCRdb's copy has only in-frame clones and leaves some out. The data contain 150,000 to 200,000 clones, approximately 84% of them singletons. Sequences were obtained from PBMCs. Receptors were obtained from a woman aged 50 to 60 in good health and CMV-seropositive. Both conserved end residues are part of each CDR3. A D gene is named only where the DNA matches it firmly. Clone sizes are given selectively: once, few, many, or a class where the clone is expanded.

len: 15
abundance: NA
d_gene: NA
v_gene: TRBV5-1
j_gene: TRBJ2-6
CDR3nt: TGCGCCAGCAGCTTGGACGCTACTGGGGCCAACGTCCTGACTTTC
CDR3aa: CASSLDATGANVLTF

len: 17
abundance: NA
d_gene: TRBD2
v_gene: TRBV7-6
j_gene: TRBJ2-3
CDR3nt: TGTGCCAGCAGCTTAGGGGGGCTAGCGGGGAGCACAGATACGCAGTATTTT
CDR3aa: CASSLGGLAGSTDTQYF

len: 16
abundance: NA
d_gene: TRBD2
v_gene: TRBV29-1
j_gene: TRBJ2-7
CDR3nt: TGCAGCGCATTACTAGCGGGGGGGCCCGGCTCCTACGAGCAGTACTTC
CDR3aa: CSALLAGGPGSYEQYF

len: 15
abundance: many
d_gene: NA
v_gene: TRBV4-1
j_gene: TRBJ1-3
CDR3nt: TGCGCCAGCAGTCATACGGACAGTACTGGAAACACCATATATTTT
CDR3aa: CASSHTDSTGNTIYF

len: 15
abundance: NA
d_gene: TRBD1
v_gene: TRBV15
j_gene: TRBJ1-5
CDR3nt: TGTGCCACCAAGCCGGACAGGGGGCTTAATCAGCCCCAGCATTTT
CDR3aa: CATKPDRGLNQPQHF

len: 14
abundance: NA
d_gene: NA
v_gene: TRBV5-1
j_gene: TRBJ2-7
CDR3nt: TGCGCCAGCAGATCACCGGGGGGCGAATACGAGCAGTACTTC
CDR3aa: CASRSPGGEYEQYF

len: 15
abundance: NA
d_gene: NA
v_gene: TRBV6-1
j_gene: TRBJ1-2
CDR3nt: TGTGCCAGCAGTGAAGGGGCAGGGATCCCCTATGGCTACACCTTC
CDR3aa: CASSEGAGIPYGYTF

len: 16
abundance: NA
d_gene: TRBD2
v_gene: TRBV10-3
j_gene: TRBJ2-5
CDR3nt: TGTGCCATCAGTGAGTCACTAGCGGGAGTCGGGGAGACCCAGTACTTC
CDR3aa: CAISESLAGVGETQYF

len: 14
abundance: NA
d_gene: TRBD1
v_gene: TRBV19
j_gene: TRBJ2-5
CDR3nt: TGTGCCAGTAATGTACAGGGGTTAGGGGAGACCCAGTACTTC
CDR3aa: CASNVQGLGETQYF

len: 18
abundance: NA
d_gene: TRBD2
v_gene: TRBV7-8
j_gene: TRBJ2-7
CDR3nt: TGTGCCAGCAGCTTAAGTTCCGGCGGGGGGTTTGATGTATACGAGCAGTACTTC
CDR3aa: CASSLSSGGGFDVYEQYF

len: 15
abundance: NA
d_gene: NA
v_gene: TRBV2
j_gene: TRBJ1-5
CDR3nt: TGTGCCAGCAGTGGTCAGGGAGGTTACAATCAGCCCCAGCATTTT
CDR3aa: CASSGQGGYNQPQHF

len: 13
abundance: NA
d_gene: NA
v_gene: TRBV5-1
j_gene: TRBJ2-5
CDR3nt: TGCGCCAGCAAGGATTCGGGGGAAGAGACCCAGTACTTC
CDR3aa: CASKDSGEETQYF

len: 15
abundance: few
d_gene: TRBD2
v_gene: TRBV6-5
j_gene: TRBJ2-7
CDR3nt: TGTGCCAGCAGTTACTTAGCGGGAGGGCGGAGCGAGCAGTACTTC
CDR3aa: CASSYLAGGRSEQYF

len: 10
abundance: few
d_gene: TRBD1
v_gene: TRBV2
j_gene: TRBJ2-1
CDR3nt: TGTGCCAGCGCGGACAGGTATCAGTTCTTC
CDR3aa: CASADRYQFF

len: 16
abundance: NA
d_gene: NA
v_gene: TRBV28
j_gene: TRBJ1-4
CDR3nt: TGTGCCAGCAGTTTTTTAGACAGTTCAACTAATGAAAAACTGTTTTTT
CDR3aa: CASSFLDSSTNEKLFF

len: 17
abundance: few
d_gene: TRBD1
v_gene: TRBV28
j_gene: TRBJ2-4
CDR3nt: TGTGCCAGCAGCTCCCCAAGGACAGGGGGGACGGGAGACATTCAGTACTTC
CDR3aa: CASSSPRTGGTGDIQYF

len: 15
abundance: NA
d_gene: TRBD2
v_gene: TRBV9
j_gene: TRBJ2-3
CDR3nt: TGTGCCAGCAGCAGCCCCTCCGCGGGAAGCGGGAGGTTGTATTTT
CDR3aa: CASSSPSAGSGRLYF

len: 13
abundance: NA
d_gene: NA
v_gene: TRBV7-7
j_gene: TRBJ2-3
CDR3nt: TGTGCTAGCAGCTTAGATTGGAGAGATACGCAGTATTTT
CDR3aa: CASSLDWRDTQYF

len: 14
abundance: NA
d_gene: TRBD1
v_gene: TRBV5-4
j_gene: TRBJ2-7
CDR3nt: TGTGCCAGCAGCCTGACAGGGCAGAGCTACGAGCAGTACTTC
CDR3aa: CASSLTGQSYEQYF

len: 16
abundance: once
d_gene: NA
v_gene: TRBV11-2
j_gene: TRBJ2-3
CDR3nt: TGTGCCAGCAGCTTAGATACTGGGACTAGCACAGATACGCAGTATTTT
CDR3aa: CASSLDTGTSTDTQYF

len: 13
abundance: NA
d_gene: NA
v_gene: TRBV2
j_gene: TRBJ1-4
CDR3nt: TGTGCCAGCAGCAAGGGGCAAGGAGAAAAACTGTTTTTT
CDR3aa: CASSKGQGEKLFF

len: 16
abundance: NA
d_gene: NA
v_gene: TRBV5-6
j_gene: TRBJ1-2
CDR3nt: TGTGCCAGCAGCTTGGTGATGCTAGGGGCCCATGATGGCTACACCTTC
CDR3aa: CASSLVMLGAHDGYTF

len: 15
abundance: few
d_gene: TRBD1
v_gene: TRBV15
j_gene: TRBJ1-4
CDR3nt: TGTGCCACCAGCAAGTGGTCAGGGGGTAATGAAAAACTGTTTTTT
CDR3aa: CATSKWSGGNEKLFF